A single sample is the source of the 19 T cell receptor beta chains below, sequenced in a study of PD-1 blockade in classical Hodgkin lymphoma. Documented time point: cycle 4 day 1 (C4D1), after 6 weeks of nivolumab. Every patient had relapsed following autologous stem cell transplantation, and cohorts differed in brentuximab vedotin exposure. Purified CD4+ T cells were obtained from thawed PBMCs through magnetic negative selection. Assay: immunoSEQ multiplex PCR; the TCRdb copy retains only in-frame clones and omits some. The data show around 9,600 clones, about three quarters seen once. The starting material was CD4+ T cells from blood, obtained before the fourth cycle of nivolumab. Receptors were obtained from a human donor with classical Hodgkin lymphoma.

This clone was recorded a few times. The V gene is TRBV28, the J gene TRBJ1-6; D remains ambiguous. Germline V gene sequence: CDR1 MDHEN, CDR2 SYDVKM. The CDR3 contains 13 residues. The V and J ends lost 7 bases and 5 bases respectively, with 9 bases between them. The CDR3 DNA follows: TGTGCCAGCAACCCGCGGAATAATTCACCCCTCCACTTT. Residues: CASNPRNNSPLHF.

This chain uses TRBV6-6 with TRBJ2-5; 7 bases align to TRBD2. J gave up 2 bases and V 5 bases, and 8 bases lay outside the gene matches. Per germline, CDR1 MNHNY and CDR2 SVGAGI (reference sequence). The CDR3 runs to 15 residues. The CDR3 region is CASSTRTRRQETQYF. The DNA for the CDR3 is TGTGCCAGCAGTACCCGGACTAGACGGCAAGAGACCCAGTACTTC.

This chain connects TRBV27 to TRBJ2-7, with D perhaps matching TRBD1 (5 bases). Germline CDR1 and CDR2: MNHEY and SMNVEV (reference sequence). The CDR3 extends over 14 amino acids. Trimming took off 5 bases at V and 4 bases at J, with 15 bases between the two ends. Written as DNA, the CDR3 is TGTGCCAGCAGTCGAAAGGGGCCTGAGTACGAGCAGTACTTC. Its translation is CASSRKGPEYEQYF.

The gene calls are TRBV7-6 and TRBJ2-2; D not certain. Between the trimmed V and J ends, which lost 1 base and 4 bases, there was a span of 13 bases. This CDR3 comprises 16 residues. Germline V gives CDR1 SGHVS, CDR2 FNYEAQ. The CDR3 region has the DNA TGTGCCAGCAGCTTAGAAATCAGTTTCCTCACCGGGGAGCTGTTTTTT. Its protein is CASSLEISFLTGELFF.

The sample holds one count of this clone. V usage is TRBV7-9 and J usage is TRBJ1-1; weak D call: TRBD1 (5 bases). CDR3 length equals 14 residues. V lost 3 bases, J lost 4 bases, and 12 bases lay in between. Germline loops: CDR1 SEHNR, CDR2 FQNEAQ (reference sequence). Here the CDR3 reads CASSLRGLGTEAFF. The CDR3 nucleotides read TGTGCCAGCAGCTTGAGGGGTTTGGGCACTGAAGCTTTCTTT.

The rearrangement links TRBV6-5 to TRBJ1-5; unclear D gene. The V end lost 2 bases, the J end lost 0 bases, and 5 bases lay between the germline ends. Germline values: CDR1 MNHEY, CDR2 SVGAGI. The CDR3 totals 14 residues. CDR3 DNA sequence: TGTGCCAGCAGTTACAGTTATAGCAATCAGCCCCAGCATTTT. This codes for CASSYSYSNQPQHF.

The chain employs TRBV10-3 and TRBJ1-6; D uncertain. The CDR3 contains 13 residues. V was shortened by 3 bases and J by 6 bases, with 6 bases between the two germline ends. The germline gives CDR1 ENHRY, CDR2 SYGVKD. The CDR3 DNA reads TGTGCCATCAGTGAAGGTGTTAATTCACCCCTCCACTTT. It encodes CAISEGVNSPLHF.

The chain uses TRBV19 and TRBJ1-2, with TRBD1 identical over 12 bases. The ends lost 5 bases at V and 7 bases at J; junction bases unmatched: 8. The CDR3 runs to 15 residues. Germline V CDR1 and CDR2: LNHDA, SQIVND (reference sequence). The CDR3 nucleotides read TGTGCCAGTAGTTTGGCCGGGACAGGGGGCTTTGGCTACACCTTC. This sequence encodes CASSLAGTGGFGYTF. Using reference TRBV19 and TRBJ1-2 for the parts outside the CDR3, the full variable domain is DGGITQSPKYLFRKEGQNVTLSCEQNLNHDAMYWYRQDPGQGLRLIYYSQIVNDFQKGDIAEGYSVSREKKESFPLTVTSAQKNPTAFYLCASSLAGTGGFGYTFGSGTRLTVV.

This clone has a handful of counts. This sequence joins TRBV6-1 and TRBJ1-4; D ambiguous. The CDR3 extends over 14 amino acids. CDR1 MNHNS and CDR2 SASEGT come from the germline V gene. V lost 7 bases to trimming and J lost 0 bases, with 9 bases between them. In DNA, the CDR3 is TGTGCCAGCATAAGACAAGCAACTAATGAAAAACTGTTTTTT. It translates to CASIRQATNEKLFF.

V usage is TRBV18 and J usage is TRBJ1-6, with TRBD1 identical over 9 bases. V shed 5 bases, J shed 10 bases, and the junction held 9 bases outside the gene matches. CDR1 and CDR2 from the germline V gene are KGHSH and LQKENI. The CDR3 has 15 amino acids. This chain's CDR3 is CASSDLDRGRSPLHF. In DNA form, the CDR3 reads TGTGCCAGCTCAGACTTGGACAGGGGCAGATCACCCCTCCACTTT. The whole variable domain, filled in from reference TRBV18 and TRBJ1-6, reads NAGVMQNPRHLVRRRGQEARLRCSPMKGHSHVYWYRQLPEEGLKFMVYLQKENIIDESGMPKERFSAEFPKEGPSILRIQQVVRGDSAAYFCASSDLDRGRSPLHFGNGTRLTVT.

The chain uses TRBV7-4 and TRBJ1-4; D call uncertain. The CDR3 has 13 residues. Germline assignment: CDR1 SGHVT and CDR2 SQSDAQ. Between the trimmed V and J ends, which lost 1 base and 10 bases, there was a span of 10 bases. The CDR3 DNA follows: TGTGCCAGCAGCTTAGACAGCATGGGAAAACTGTTTTTT. This gives the protein CASSLDSMGKLFF.

This chain uses TRBV28 with TRBJ2-3; tentative D call: TRBD2 (8 bases). This CDR3 spans 19 amino acids. V was clipped by 7 bases and J by 4 bases, with 30 bases between them. Germline assignment: CDR1 MDHEN and CDR2 SYDVKM. The CDR3 region has the DNA TGTGCCAGCATCGGGAGGGGAGGGGGCGCGTTTTCACGTGCAGATACGCAGTATTTT. It codes for CASIGRGGGAFSRADTQYF.

This clone was seen more than once but under ten times. V is TRBV6-1 and J is TRBJ1-6; D is possibly TRBD1 (5 bases). The CDR3 is 13 amino acids. Trimming took off 5 bases at V and 7 bases at J, with 9 bases between the two ends. Germline CDR1 MNHNS, CDR2 SASEGT. The CDR3 sequence is CASSQGKNSPLHF. CDR3 sequence (DNA): TGTGCCAGCAGTCAGGGAAAGAATTCACCCCTCCACTTT.

This chain uses TRBV25-1 with TRBJ2-1, with 9 bases matching TRBD1. V trimming: 5 bases; J trimming: 8 bases; junction bases outside the gene matches: 10. Germline assignment: CDR1 MGHDK and CDR2 SYGVNS. The CDR3 has 15 amino acids. CDR3 residues: CASSRSGTGRDEQFF. CDR3 nucleotides: TGTGCCAGCAGTAGGTCCGGGACAGGGCGGGATGAGCAGTTCTTC.

This sequence joins TRBV6-6 and TRBJ2-7; TRBD1 agrees at 9 bases. The V gene's germline CDR1 is MNHNY and CDR2 SVGAGI (reference sequence). This CDR3 region has 15 residues. The V segment lost 6 bases and the J segment 3 bases; nucleotides outside the gene matches: 9. CDR3 region: CASSIDRGVGYEQYF. The DNA of the CDR3 is TGTGCCAGCAGCATAGACAGGGGGGTGGGCTACGAGCAGTACTTC.

The table lists this clone with a count of one. The chain has TRBV7-2 and TRBJ2-5, with D maybe TRBD2 (6 bases). Trimming left V 3 bases short and J 3 bases short, with 11 bases between. This CDR3 region has 14 residues. The germline CDR1 and CDR2 sequences are SGHTA and FQGNSA. CDR3 sequence reads: CASSFGTGEETQYF. In DNA, the CDR3 is TGTGCCAGCAGCTTTGGGACGGGGGAAGAGACCCAGTACTTC. Together with reference TRBV7-2 and TRBJ2-5, the CDR3 gives the full variable domain: GAGVSQSPSNKVTEKGKDVELRCDPISGHTALYWYRQSLGQGLEFLIYFQGNSAPDKSGLPSDRFSAERTGGSVSTLTIQRTQQEDSAVYLCASSFGTGEETQYFGPGTRLLVL.

This chain joins TRBV30 and TRBJ1-2, with 7 bases identical to TRBD1. The CDR3 loop spans 14 amino acids. Trimming took 4 bases from V and 1 from J; bases not matched to a gene: 6. Germline CDR1 GTSNPN, CDR2 SVGIG (reference sequence). DNA for the CDR3: TGTGCCTGGACCCACAGGGGACTTAACTATGGCTACACCTTC. This gives the protein CAWTHRGLNYGYTF.

The chain combines TRBV2 with TRBJ2-2; 7 bases are shared with TRBD2. With 7 bases clipped from V and 6 bases from J, the junction kept 11 bases outside the gene matches. Germline CDR1 and CDR2: SNHLY and FYNNEI. This CDR3 has 15 amino acids. The DNA for the CDR3 is TGTGCCAGCAAGAGGGAGCGGGCGGGAGCCGGGGAGCTGTTTTTT. This encodes CASKRERAGAGELFF.

The gene calls are TRBV2 and TRBJ2-7; D unresolved. With 2 bases removed from V and 2 bases from J, the gap between germline ends came to 13 bases. CDR3 length: 15 amino acids. Per the germline V gene, CDR1 is SNHLY and CDR2 is FYNNEI. CDR3 region: CASSEHAEIPYEQYV. CDR3 bases: TGTGCCAGCAGTGAACATGCAGAAATTCCCTACGAGCAGTACGTC.